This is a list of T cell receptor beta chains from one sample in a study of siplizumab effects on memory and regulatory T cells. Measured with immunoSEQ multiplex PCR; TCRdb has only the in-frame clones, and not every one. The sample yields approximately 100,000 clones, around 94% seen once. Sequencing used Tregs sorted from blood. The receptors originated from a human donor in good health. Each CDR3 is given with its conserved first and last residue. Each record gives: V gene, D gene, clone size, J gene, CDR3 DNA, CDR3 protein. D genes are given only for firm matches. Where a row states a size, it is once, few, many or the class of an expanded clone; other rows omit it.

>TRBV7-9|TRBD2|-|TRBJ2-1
TGTGCCAGCAGCTTGCTGAGGAGCGGGACGAGCTCCTACAATGAGCAGTTCTTC
CASSLLRSGTSSYNEQFF
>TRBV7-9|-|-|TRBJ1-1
TGTGCCAGCAGCCAGCACTTTAACACTGAAGCTTTCTTT
CASSQHFNTEAFF
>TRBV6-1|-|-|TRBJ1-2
TGTGCCAGTCCCATCCCGGGGCAGGGCCTCAATGGCTACACCTTC
CASPIPGQGLNGYTF
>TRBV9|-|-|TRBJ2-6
TGTGCCAGCAGCGTAGGCGGCTCTGGGGCCAACGTCCTGACTTTC
CASSVGGSGANVLTF
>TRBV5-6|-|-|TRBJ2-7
TGTGCCAGCAGTGCTGACAGGAGCTACGAGCAGTACTTC
CASSADRSYEQYF
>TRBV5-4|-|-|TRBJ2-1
TGTGCCAGCAGCTTCGGTAGCCATCCCTCCTACAATGAGCAGTTCTTC
CASSFGSHPSYNEQFF
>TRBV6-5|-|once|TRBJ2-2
TGTGCCAGCATCCCAAGAATCGAGCACCCCGGGGAGCTGTTTTTT
CASIPRIEHPGELFF
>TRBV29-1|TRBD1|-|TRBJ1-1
TGCAGCGTTCCAAGGGTACAGGGGAGGAACACTGAAGCTTTCTTT
CSVPRVQGRNTEAFF
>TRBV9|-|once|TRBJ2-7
TGTGCCAGCAGCGTAACCACCGGACCCTCCTACGAGCAGTACTTC
CASSVTTGPSYEQYF
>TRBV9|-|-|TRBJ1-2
TGTGCCAGCAGCCCCGGTGTAACCTTC
CASSPGVTF
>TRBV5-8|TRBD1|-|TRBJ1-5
TGTGCCAGCAGCCCCTGGACAGGGACGTATAGCAATCAGCCCCAGCATTTT
CASSPWTGTYSNQPQHF
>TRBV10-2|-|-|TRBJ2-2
TGCGCCAGCAGTGAAGCTAGCGGGGAGCTGTTTTTT
CASSEASGELFF
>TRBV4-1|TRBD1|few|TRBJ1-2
TGCGCCAGCAGCCAAGAGGAGACAGGGGTTAGCTACACCTTC
CASSQEETGVSYTF
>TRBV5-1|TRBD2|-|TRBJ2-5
TGCGCCAGCAGCTTGCGTCTAGCGGCGCAAGAGACCCAGTACTTC
CASSLRLAAQETQYF
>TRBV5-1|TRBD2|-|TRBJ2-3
TGCGCCAGCAGCTCAACTAGCGACACAGATACGCAGTATTTT
CASSSTSDTDTQYF
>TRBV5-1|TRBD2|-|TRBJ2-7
TGCGCCAGCACCCCGATGAGCGGGAGGGCCGGCGTTTCCTACGAGCAGTACTTC
CASTPMSGRAGVSYEQYF
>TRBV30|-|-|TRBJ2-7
TGTGCCTGGAATCGAGCACCTCCCTACGAGCAGTACTTC
CAWNRAPPYEQYF
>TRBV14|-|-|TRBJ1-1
TGTGCCAGCAGCCAAGATTGGGGGGACACTGAAGCTTTCTTT
CASSQDWGDTEAFF
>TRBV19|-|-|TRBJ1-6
TGTGCCAGTAGTATTGGGACCGAACCTAATTCACCCCTCCACTTT
CASSIGTEPNSPLHF
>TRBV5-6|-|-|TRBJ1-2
TGTGCCAGCAGCTTGGGGACCAGATTATACACCTTC
CASSLGTRLYTF
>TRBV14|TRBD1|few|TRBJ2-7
TGTGCCAGCAGCTTCGACAGGGGCGAGCAGTACTTC
CASSFDRGEQYF
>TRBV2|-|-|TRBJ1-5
TGTGCCAGCAGTGAAGATCAGTCCAGGTTAGGCCAGCCCCAGCATTTT
CASSEDQSRLGQPQHF
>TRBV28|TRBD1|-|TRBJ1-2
TGTGCCAGCAGTTTAGCAGGGGACAGGGGGTTCTATGGCTACACCTTC
CASSLAGDRGFYGYTF
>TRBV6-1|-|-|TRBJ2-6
TGTGCCAGCAGTGCCATTCCACGCTCTGGGGCCAACGTCCTGACTTTC
CASSAIPRSGANVLTF
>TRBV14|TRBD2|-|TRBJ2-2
TGTGCCAGCAGCGCCCAACTAGCGGGAGCGTCCGGGGAGCTGTTTTTT
CASSAQLAGASGELFF
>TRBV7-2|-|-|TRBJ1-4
TGTGCCAGCAGCCCGCGGCGTAATTGGGTAGGCGAAAAACTGTTTTTT
CASSPRRNWVGEKLFF
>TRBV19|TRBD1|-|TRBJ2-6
TGTGCCAGTAGTACCCGGACAGGGACCCCTGGGGCCAACGTCCTGACTTTC
CASSTRTGTPGANVLTF
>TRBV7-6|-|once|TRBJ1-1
TGTGCCAGCAGCTTACAGGGAGGAGAGAACACTGAAGCTTTCTTT
CASSLQGGENTEAFF
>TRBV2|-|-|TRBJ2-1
TGTGCCAGCAAATGGGGCTCCTACAATGAGCAGTTCTTC
CASKWGSYNEQFF
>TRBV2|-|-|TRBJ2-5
TGTGCCAGCAGTATGGGCTTTCAAGCCGGGGAGACCCAGTACTTC
CASSMGFQAGETQYF
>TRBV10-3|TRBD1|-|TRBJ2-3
TGTGCCACGGGGACAGTCCCAGATACGCAGTATTTT
CATGTVPDTQYF
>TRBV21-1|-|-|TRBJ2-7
TGTGCCAGCAGCAAAGTCTGGCGGACAGTACTTTACGAGCAGTACTTC
CASSKVWRTVLYEQYF
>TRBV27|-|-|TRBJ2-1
TGTGCCAGCTCCAATTGGGAGAGGGTTAGGGAGCAGTTCTTC
CASSNWERVREQFF
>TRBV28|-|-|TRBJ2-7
TGTGCCAGCAGTTTACAGGGGTCTTCCTACGAGCAGTACTTC
CASSLQGSSYEQYF
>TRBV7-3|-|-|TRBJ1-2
TGTGCCAGCAGCCCTACAGGTGGTTATGGCTACACCTTC
CASSPTGGYGYTF
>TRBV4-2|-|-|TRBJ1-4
TGTGCCAGCAGCCAAGGCCAGGGGAATGAAAAACTGTTTTTT
CASSQGQGNEKLFF
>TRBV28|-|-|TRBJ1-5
TGTGCCAGCAGGGAACGACTCTCCAATCAGCCCCAGCATTTT
CASRERLSNQPQHF
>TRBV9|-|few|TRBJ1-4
TGTGCCAGCCCGGGGCAGAGTAATGAAAAACTGTTTTTT
CASPGQSNEKLFF
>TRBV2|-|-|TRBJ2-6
TGTGCCAGCTCAGCCGACATCTCTGGGGCCAACGTCCTGACTTTC
CASSADISGANVLTF
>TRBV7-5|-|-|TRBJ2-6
-
CVRSGWTETVGSGANVLTF
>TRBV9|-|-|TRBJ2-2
TGTGCCAGCAGCGTTCATCCTAACGGCGGGGAGCTGTTTTTT
CASSVHPNGGELFF
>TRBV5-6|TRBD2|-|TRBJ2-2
TGTGCCAGCAGCCCCTCCCTTTGGACTAGCGGAAACACCGGGGAGCTGTTTTTT
CASSPSLWTSGNTGELFF
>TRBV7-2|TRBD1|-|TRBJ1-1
TGTGCCAGCAGCTTCGGACAGGTGGCCACTGAAGCTTTCTTT
CASSFGQVATEAFF
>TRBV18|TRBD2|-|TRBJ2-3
TGTGCCAGCTCACAGGGACTAGCGGGAGCAGATACGCAGTATTTT
CASSQGLAGADTQYF
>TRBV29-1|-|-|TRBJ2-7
TGCAGCGTCGGTCGTCGGGGCTACGAGCAGTACTTC
CSVGRRGYEQYF